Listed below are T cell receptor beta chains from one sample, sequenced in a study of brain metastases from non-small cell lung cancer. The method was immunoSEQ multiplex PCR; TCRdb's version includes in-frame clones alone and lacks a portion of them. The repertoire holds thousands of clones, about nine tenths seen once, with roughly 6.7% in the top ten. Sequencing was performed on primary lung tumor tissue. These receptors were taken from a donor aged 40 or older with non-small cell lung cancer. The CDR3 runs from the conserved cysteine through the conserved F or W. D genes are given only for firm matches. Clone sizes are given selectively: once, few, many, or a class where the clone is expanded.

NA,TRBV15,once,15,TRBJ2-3,CATSRDRGIEDTQYF,TGTGCCACCAGCAGAGATCGGGGTATTGAAGATACGCAGTATTTT
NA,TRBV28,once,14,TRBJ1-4,CASSLPLESKKLFF,TGTGCCAGCAGTTTACCCCTCGAGAGTAAAAAACTGTTTTTT
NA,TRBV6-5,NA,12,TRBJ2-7,CASRVSSYEQYF,TGTGCCAGCAGGGTAAGCTCCTACGAGCAGTACTTC
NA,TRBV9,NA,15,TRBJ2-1,CASSQTSGLHNEQFF,TGTGCCAGCAGCCAGACCTCGGGACTCCACAATGAGCAGTTCTTC
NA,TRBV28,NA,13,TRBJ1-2,CASSTPATRGYTF,TGTGCCAGCAGTACCCCCGCCACTCGAGGCTACACCTTC
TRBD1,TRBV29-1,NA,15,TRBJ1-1,CSVTDRGLVNTEAFF,TGCAGCGTGACGGACAGGGGTTTGGTGAACACTGAAGCTTTCTTT
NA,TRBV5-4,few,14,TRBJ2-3,CASSGSGSTDTQYF,TGTGCCAGCAGCGGCAGCGGGAGCACAGATACGCAGTATTTT
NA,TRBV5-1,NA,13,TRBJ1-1,CASSLRVGTEAFF,TGCGCCAGTTCCCTGCGGGTTGGAACTGAAGCTTTCTTT
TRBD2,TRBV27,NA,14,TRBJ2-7,CANTGLAGGYEQYF,TGTGCCAACACGGGACTAGCGGGAGGATACGAGCAGTACTTC
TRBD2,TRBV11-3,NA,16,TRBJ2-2,CASSFRAGGNTGELFF,TGTGCCAGCAGCTTTAGAGCGGGAGGCAACACCGGGGAGCTGTTTTTT
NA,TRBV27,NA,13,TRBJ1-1,CASSLGRQTEAFF,TGTGCCAGCAGTTTGGGCAGACAGACTGAAGCTTTCTTT
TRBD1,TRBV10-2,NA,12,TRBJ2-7,CASSEQGYEQYF,TGCGCCAGCAGTGAACAGGGGTACGAGCAGTACTTC
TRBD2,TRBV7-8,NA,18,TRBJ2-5,CASSLGTSGRAGVETQYF,TGTGCCAGCAGCTTAGGGACTAGCGGGAGGGCCGGCGTGGAGACCCAGTACTTC
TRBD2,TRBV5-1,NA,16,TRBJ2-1,CASSLGSSGFYNEQFF,TGCGCCAGCAGCTTAGGGTCTAGCGGGTTTTACAATGAGCAGTTCTTC
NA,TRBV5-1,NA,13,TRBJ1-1,CASSLMGGTEAFF,TGCGCCAGCAGCTTGATGGGAGGAACTGAAGCTTTCTTT
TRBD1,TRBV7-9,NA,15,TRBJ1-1,CASSPGQGAHTEAFF,TGTGCCAGCAGCCCCGGACAGGGGGCTCACACTGAAGCTTTCTTT
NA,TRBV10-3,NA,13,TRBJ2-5,CAISAMGQETQYF,TGTGCCATCAGTGCAATGGGCCAAGAAACCCAATACTTC
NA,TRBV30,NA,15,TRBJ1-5,CAWSGSGLSNQPQHF,TGTGCCTGGAGTGGGTCCGGACTCAGCAATCAGCCCCAGCATTTT
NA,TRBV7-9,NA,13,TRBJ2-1,CASSLLTGVEQFF,TGTGCCAGCAGCCTCTTGACGGGGGTAGAGCAGTTCTTC
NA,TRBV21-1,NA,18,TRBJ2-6,CASSKGGATGPEANVLTF,TGTGCCAGCAGCAAAGGGGGCGCGACAGGGCCGGAGGCCAACGTCCTGACTTTC
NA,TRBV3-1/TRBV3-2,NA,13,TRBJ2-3,CASANHSGDTQYF,TGTGCCAGCGCAAACCATTCGGGGGATACGCAGTATTTT
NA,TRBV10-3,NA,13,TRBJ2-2,CAISESGTGELFF,TGTGCCATCAGTGAGTCCGGGACCGGGGAGCTGTTTTTT
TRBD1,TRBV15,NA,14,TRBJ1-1,CATSRETGGTEAFF,TGTGCCACCAGCAGAGAAACAGGGGGGACTGAAGCTTTCTTT
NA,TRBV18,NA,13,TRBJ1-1,CASSPLTATEAFF,TGTGCCAGCTCACCATTGACAGCCACTGAAGCTTTCTTT
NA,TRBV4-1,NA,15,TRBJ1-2,CASSQDEGIVFGYTF,TGCGCCAGCAGCCAAGATGAAGGGATAGTTTTTGGCTACACCTTC
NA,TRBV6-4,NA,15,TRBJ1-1,CASRHHPLMNTEAFF,TGTGCCAGCAGACACCACCCCCTTATGAACACTGAAGCTTTCTTT
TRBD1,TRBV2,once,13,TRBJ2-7,CASSRDRGYEQYF,TGTGCCAGCAGCCGGGACAGGGGCTACGAGCAGTACTTC
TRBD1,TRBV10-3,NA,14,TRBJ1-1,CAISEGLQGARAFF,TGTGCCATCAGTGAAGGGCTACAGGGGGCTCGGGCTTTCTTT
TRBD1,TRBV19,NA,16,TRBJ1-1,CATCLTGQVSNTEAFF,TGTGCCACATGTCTAACGGGACAGGTCTCGAACACTGAAGCTTTCTTT
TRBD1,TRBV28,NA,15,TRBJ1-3,CASQTGQHSGNTIYF,TGTGCCTCTCAGACAGGGCAGCACTCTGGAAACACCATATATTTT
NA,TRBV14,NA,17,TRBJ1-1,CVSSQLGGSFMNTEAFF,TGTGTCAGCAGCCAACTCGGCGGGAGTTTCATGAACACTGAAGCTTTCTTT
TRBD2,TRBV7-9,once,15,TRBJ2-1,CASSSLAGDFWGQFF,TGTGCCAGCAGCTCCCTAGCGGGAGATTTTTGGGGGCAGTTCTTC
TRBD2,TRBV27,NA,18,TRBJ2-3,CASKEWGLAGTYTDTRYF,TGTGCCAGCAAAGAGTGGGGATTAGCGGGGACCTACACAGATACGCGGTATTTT
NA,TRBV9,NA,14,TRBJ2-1,CASSTGLSYNEQFF,TGTGCCAGCAGTACCGGGTTATCCTACAATGAGCAGTTCTTC
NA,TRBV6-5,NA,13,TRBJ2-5,CASRDSPGVSQYF,TGTGCCAGCAGAGACAGCCCGGGGGTGTCCCAGTACTTC
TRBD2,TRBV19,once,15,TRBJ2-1,CASTALSGNGFEQFF,TGTGCCAGCACGGCCCTTAGCGGGAACGGGTTTGAGCAGTTCTTC
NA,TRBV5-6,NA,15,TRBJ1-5,CASSLGGYSNQPQHF,TGTGCCAGCAGCTTGGGGGGCTATAGCAATCAGCCCCAGCATTTT
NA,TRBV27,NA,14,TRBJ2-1,CASRRGDRYNEQFF,TGTGCCAGCAGGAGGGGGGATCGGTACAATGAGCAGTTCTTC
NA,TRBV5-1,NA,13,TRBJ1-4,CASPLAGTEKLFF,TGTGCCTCCCCCTTGGCGGGGACGGAAAAACTGTTTTTT
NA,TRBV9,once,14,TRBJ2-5,CASSVSGPPETQYF,TGTGCCAGCAGCGTATCGGGGCCCCCAGAGACCCAGTACTTC
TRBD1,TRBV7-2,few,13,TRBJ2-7,CASSFTGGYEQYF,TGTGCCAGCAGCTTCACAGGGGGCTACGAGCAGTACTTC
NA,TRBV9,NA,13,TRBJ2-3,CASSLASSDTQYF,TGTGCCAGCAGCCTAGCGAGTTCAGATACGCAGTATTTT
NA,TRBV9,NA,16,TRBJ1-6,CASSVGPSDNNSPLHF,TGTGCCAGCAGCGTAGGCCCCTCCGACAATAATTCACCCCTCCACTTT
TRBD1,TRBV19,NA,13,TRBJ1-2,CASSMGQGTSYTF,TGTGCCAGTAGTATGGGACAGGGGACCAGCTACACCTTC
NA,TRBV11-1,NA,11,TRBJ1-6,CASSDNSPLHF,TGTGCCAGCAGCGACAATTCACCCCTCCACTTT
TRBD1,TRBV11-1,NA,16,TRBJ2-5,CASSTRQGLDQETQYF,TGTGCCAGCAGCACCCGACAGGGGCTAGATCAAGAGACCCAGTACTTC
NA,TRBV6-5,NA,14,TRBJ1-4,CASRLFATNEKLFF,TGTGCCAGCAGGTTATTTGCAACTAATGAAAAACTGTTTTTT
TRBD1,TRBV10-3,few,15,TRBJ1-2,CAISEGTGDTYGYTF,TGTGCCATCAGTGAAGGGACAGGGGACACCTATGGCTACACCTTC
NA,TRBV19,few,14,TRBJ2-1,CASSIGSYYNEQFF,TGTGCCAGTAGTATAGGGTCATACTACAATGAGCAGTTCTTC
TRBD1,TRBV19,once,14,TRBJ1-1,CASTLDRGRIEAFF,TGTGCCAGTACCCTAGACAGGGGACGGATTGAAGCTTTCTTT
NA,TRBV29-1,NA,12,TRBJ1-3,CSVDRAGNTIYF,TGCAGCGTTGACAGGGCTGGAAACACCATATATTTT
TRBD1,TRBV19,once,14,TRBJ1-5,CASSSKGDRGSQHF,TGTGCCAGTAGTTCGAAGGGAGACAGGGGCTCCCAGCATTTT
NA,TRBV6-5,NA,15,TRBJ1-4,CASSYDIYRGEKLFF,TGTGCCAGCAGTTACGATATTTATAGGGGAGAAAAACTGTTTTTT
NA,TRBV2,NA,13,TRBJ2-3,CASGGAYTDTQYF,TGTGCCAGCGGGGGAGCCTACACAGATACGCAGTATTTT
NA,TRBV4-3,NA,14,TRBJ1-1,CASSSKKGGTEAFF,TGCGCCAGCAGCTCCAAGAAAGGGGGCACTGAAGCTTTCTTT
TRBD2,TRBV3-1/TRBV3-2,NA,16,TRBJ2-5,CASRRKLAGALETQYF,TGTGCCAGCAGACGTAAACTAGCGGGAGCTTTGGAGACCCAGTACTTC
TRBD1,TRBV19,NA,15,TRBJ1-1,CASSKRTGFGTEAFF,TGTGCCAGTAGTAAAAGGACAGGGTTTGGCACTGAAGCTTTCTTT
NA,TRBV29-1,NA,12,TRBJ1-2,CSVARGVGGYTF,TGCAGCGTTGCCAGGGGAGTCGGTGGCTACACCTTC